The rows below give T cell receptor beta chains drawn from one sample of a study of OX40 agonist ivuxolimab in advanced cancers. Sequencing was performed with immunoSEQ multiplex PCR; in TCRdb, only in-frame clones are kept and a portion is missing. The sample lists 70,000 to 85,000 clones, about 85% occurring once. The sequenced sample was CD4+ or CD8+ T cells sorted from blood, obtained in a trial of the OX40 agonist ivuxolimab. These receptors were obtained from an adult with an advanced solid tumor such as melanoma, head and neck, liver or kidney cancer. Each CDR3 is given with its conserved first and last residue. Clone sizes are given selectively: once, few, many, or a class where the clone is expanded.

len: 12
j_gene: TRBJ2-3
abundance: -
v_gene: TRBV7-8
CDR3aa: CASSFSTDTQYF

len: 14
j_gene: TRBJ1-1
abundance: -
v_gene: TRBV28
CDR3aa: CASSSPGGSTEAFF

len: 15
j_gene: TRBJ1-1
abundance: once
v_gene: TRBV11-3
CDR3aa: CASSYRGPMNTEAFF

len: 15
j_gene: TRBJ2-2
abundance: -
v_gene: TRBV28
CDR3aa: CASTPGLANTGELFF

len: 17
j_gene: TRBJ2-1
abundance: -
v_gene: TRBV27
CDR3aa: CASSTGTSGSFYNEQFF

len: 13
j_gene: TRBJ2-7
abundance: -
v_gene: TRBV7-9
CDR3aa: CASSLGEVYEQYF

len: 14
j_gene: TRBJ2-5
abundance: -
v_gene: TRBV5-5
CDR3aa: CASSLRRGQETQYF

len: 13
j_gene: TRBJ2-7
abundance: -
v_gene: TRBV10-1
CDR3aa: CASRKGPISEQYF

len: 14
j_gene: TRBJ2-6
abundance: -
v_gene: TRBV9
CDR3aa: CASSVEAGANVLTF

len: 15
j_gene: TRBJ2-3
abundance: -
v_gene: TRBV19
CDR3aa: CASSIAPAKTDTQYF

len: 13
j_gene: TRBJ1-1
abundance: -
v_gene: TRBV27
CDR3aa: CASSLEWNTEAFF

len: 14
j_gene: TRBJ2-7
abundance: -
v_gene: TRBV28
CDR3aa: CASSSPGFSYEQYF

len: 15
j_gene: TRBJ2-3
abundance: -
v_gene: TRBV7-2
CDR3aa: CASSPDSLGTDTQYF

len: 16
j_gene: TRBJ2-5
abundance: -
v_gene: TRBV7-2
CDR3aa: CASSLGDRGRGETQYF

len: 14
j_gene: TRBJ2-7
abundance: -
v_gene: TRBV5-1
CDR3aa: CASSLGQGFNEQYF

len: 15
j_gene: TRBJ1-4
abundance: -
v_gene: TRBV6-6
CDR3aa: CASSSGQGANEKLFF

len: 17
j_gene: TRBJ2-3
abundance: once
v_gene: TRBV18
CDR3aa: CASSPLEGSVSTDTQYF

len: 15
j_gene: TRBJ2-1
abundance: -
v_gene: TRBV7-2
CDR3aa: CASSLGSGGYNEQFF

len: 16
j_gene: TRBJ2-5
abundance: -
v_gene: TRBV7-9
CDR3aa: CASSLGADSYQETQYF

len: 14
j_gene: TRBJ2-1
abundance: -
v_gene: TRBV11-3
CDR3aa: CASSLDSPYNEQFF

len: 13
j_gene: TRBJ1-2
abundance: -
v_gene: TRBV19
CDR3aa: CASSPTGAYGYTF

len: 12
j_gene: TRBJ2-1
abundance: few
v_gene: TRBV11-3
CDR3aa: CASSPSRLEQFF

len: 15
j_gene: TRBJ1-3
abundance: -
v_gene: TRBV7-4
CDR3aa: CASSLGPGKGNTIYF

len: 15
j_gene: TRBJ2-2
abundance: -
v_gene: TRBV12-5
CDR3aa: CASVPGQVSVGELFF

len: 14
j_gene: TRBJ2-3
abundance: few
v_gene: TRBV7-2
CDR3aa: CASSFLLDTDTQYF

len: 13
j_gene: TRBJ2-4
abundance: -
v_gene: TRBV2
CDR3aa: CASSERPQGIQYF

len: 13
j_gene: TRBJ1-2
abundance: -
v_gene: TRBV6-6
CDR3aa: CASSYLGNYGYTF

len: 16
j_gene: TRBJ2-7
abundance: -
v_gene: TRBV28
CDR3aa: CASRGPGRRVVREQYF

len: 16
j_gene: TRBJ2-7
abundance: -
v_gene: TRBV18
CDR3aa: CASSPGPPGPGYEQYF

len: 17
j_gene: TRBJ2-7
abundance: -
v_gene: TRBV5-1
CDR3aa: CASSWDPPTGMSYEQYF

len: 12
j_gene: TRBJ1-2
abundance: few
v_gene: TRBV29-1
CDR3aa: CSVERTGDGYTF

len: 16
j_gene: TRBJ2-5
abundance: -
v_gene: TRBV9
CDR3aa: CASSPRMGQGGETQYF

len: 13
j_gene: TRBJ1-1
abundance: once
v_gene: TRBV6-5
CDR3aa: CASRPQGKGEAFF

len: 13
j_gene: TRBJ2-3
abundance: -
v_gene: TRBV27
CDR3aa: CASIAGGTDTQYF

len: 14
j_gene: TRBJ1-1
abundance: -
v_gene: TRBV19
CDR3aa: CASTLPGGRTEAFF

len: 14
j_gene: TRBJ2-1
abundance: -
v_gene: TRBV5-6
CDR3aa: CASSYRGTYNEQFF

len: 14
j_gene: TRBJ2-3
abundance: -
v_gene: TRBV2
CDR3aa: CASSDGGGTDTQYF

len: 15
j_gene: TRBJ2-1
abundance: -
v_gene: TRBV6-5
CDR3aa: CASSARTSVYNEQFF

len: 14
j_gene: TRBJ2-5
abundance: -
v_gene: TRBV10-3
CDR3aa: CAIRRDSSQETQYF

len: 14
j_gene: TRBJ1-4
abundance: -
v_gene: TRBV5-1
CDR3aa: CASSLGDSREKLFF

len: 14
j_gene: TRBJ2-7
abundance: once
v_gene: TRBV28
CDR3aa: CASSPPAISYEQYF

len: 15
j_gene: TRBJ1-2
abundance: few
v_gene: TRBV4-2
CDR3aa: CASSQEDRPMGGYTF

len: 16
j_gene: TRBJ1-3
abundance: -
v_gene: TRBV9
CDR3aa: CASSVEGSSSGNTIYF

len: 15
j_gene: TRBJ1-1
abundance: -
v_gene: TRBV6-6
CDR3aa: CASSPSRGRDTEAFF

len: 16
j_gene: TRBJ2-3
abundance: -
v_gene: TRBV5-5
CDR3aa: CASSSQRGANTDTQYF

len: 13
j_gene: TRBJ2-5
abundance: -
v_gene: TRBV2
CDR3aa: CATKSGQGETQYF

len: 17
j_gene: TRBJ2-3
abundance: -
v_gene: TRBV9
CDR3aa: CASSVGRTGGSTDTQYF

len: 14
j_gene: TRBJ1-2
abundance: few
v_gene: TRBV28
CDR3aa: CASSLWGQGYGYTF

len: 17
j_gene: TRBJ2-3
abundance: once
v_gene: TRBV27
CDR3aa: CASSFPGQGKGTDTQYF

len: 14
j_gene: TRBJ2-3
abundance: -
v_gene: TRBV7-9
CDR3aa: CASSDVGLTDTQYF

len: 14
j_gene: TRBJ2-1
abundance: few
v_gene: TRBV4-1
CDR3aa: CASSPRQGLWEQFF

len: 16
j_gene: TRBJ2-1
abundance: -
v_gene: TRBV4-1
CDR3aa: CASSQDSRGHRYEQFF

len: 14
j_gene: TRBJ2-7
abundance: -
v_gene: TRBV11-3
CDR3aa: CASSLVASSYEQYF

len: 15
j_gene: TRBJ1-2
abundance: -
v_gene: TRBV5-1
CDR3aa: CASSPGQDGVYGYTF

len: 16
j_gene: TRBJ1-1
abundance: -
v_gene: TRBV15
CDR3aa: CATSRDYLKGNTEAFF

len: 13
j_gene: TRBJ1-1
abundance: few
v_gene: TRBV6-4
CDR3aa: CASSVGLNTEAFF

len: 16
j_gene: TRBJ2-1
abundance: -
v_gene: TRBV5-1
CDR3aa: CASSLVGGSIQNEQFF